One sample yielded the 21 T cell receptor beta chains listed below, sequenced in a study of cytomegalovirus exposure and HLA in healthy donors. With 60 Vbeta and 13 Jbeta primers, the PCR was carried out. TCRdb's copy holds only in-frame clones and misses some; the assay was immunoSEQ multiplex PCR. The sample has some 160,000 clones; about 75% are singletons. The sample comprised PBMCs. These receptors came from a man aged 60-69 years in good health and CMV-seronegative.

J is TRBJ1-4 and V is TRBV7-9; the D gene is possibly TRBD1 (5 bases). This CDR3 contains 17 residues. Trimming left V 5 bases short and J 4 bases short, with 20 bases between. Germline CDR1 is SEHNR and CDR2 is FQNEAQ (reference sequence). The CDR3 here is CASSPRSGAEGNEKLFF. CDR3 nucleotide sequence: TGTGCCAGCAGCCCACGGTCTGGGGCGGAGGGTAATGAAAAACTGTTTTTT.

This clone was detected only once. This chain connects TRBV5-1 to TRBJ2-2, with 7 bases identical to TRBD1. Germline CDR1 is SGHRS and CDR2 is YFSETQ. V lost 1 base to trimming and J lost 1 base; unmatched junction nucleotides: 7. CDR3 length equals 17 residues. CDR3 coding DNA: TGCGCCAGCAGCTTGTTCAGGGACAGTGGGAACACCGGGGAGCTGTTTTTT. It encodes CASSLFRDSGNTGELFF.

This clone was seen a few times. V is TRBV7-9 and J is TRBJ2-1; 12 bases map to TRBD2. V lost 4 bases to trimming and J lost 15 bases; unmatched junction nucleotides: 10. The CDR3 has 14 residues. Germline V gene lookup returns CDR1 SEHNR and CDR2 FQNEAQ (reference sequence). This CDR3 is CASSYGLAGSRSFF. The CDR3, as DNA: TGTGCCAGCAGCTACGGACTAGCGGGATCCCGATCGTTCTTC.

This clone was seen more than once but under ten times. J is TRBJ2-3 and V is TRBV25-1, with D unclear. Germline CDR1 reads MGHDK; CDR2 reads SYGVNS. Trimming cost V 1 base and J 6 bases, with 8 bases left between them. This CDR3 has 13 amino acids. CDR3 DNA: TGTGCCAGCAGTGAATCAGCGCGGGATACGCAGTATTTT. This gives the protein CASSESARDTQYF.

As DNA, the CDR3 is TGTGCCAGCAGTTACTCTGAACTAGCGGTCCAAGAGACCCAGTACTTC. Protein product: CASSYSELAVQETQYF. The chain uses TRBV6-5 and TRBJ2-5, with 8 bases that match TRBD2. The J segment lost 1 base and the V segment lost 0 bases, leaving 4 bases of the junction unmatched. Germline loops: CDR1 MNHEY, CDR2 SVGAGI. There are 16 residues in the CDR3.

The table lists this clone with a count of one. The gene calls are TRBV6-8 and TRBJ1-5; D ambiguous. The CDR3 extends over 17 amino acids. The germline V and J ends were trimmed by 4 bases and 0 bases, with 16 bases remaining between them. Looked up from germline, CDR1 is MNHGY and CDR2 is SAAAGT. The CDR3 coding sequence is TGTGCCAGCAGTTCCCTTGACACTGACTATAGCAATCAGCCCCAGCATTTT. Encoded protein: CASSSLDTDYSNQPQHF.

The rearrangement uses TRBV7-2 and TRBJ2-3, with TRBD1 as a possible D gene (6 bases). This CDR3 is built from 13 residues. Trimming cost V 1 base and J 6 bases, with 8 bases left between them. Germline V CDR1 and CDR2: SGHTA, FQGNSA. This CDR3 reads CASSLVGADTQYF. DNA of the CDR3: TGTGCCAGCAGCTTAGTGGGGGCTGATACGCAGTATTTT.

The table lists this clone with a count of one. The chain uses TRBV5-1 and TRBJ2-1, with 9 positions matching TRBD2. V lost 0 bases, J lost 3 bases, and 7 bases stayed unmatched. Looked up from germline, CDR1 is SGHRS and CDR2 is YFSETQ. The CDR3 extends over 17 amino acids. This chain's CDR3 is CASSLGGVREGYNEQFF. In DNA form, the CDR3 reads TGCGCCAGCAGCTTGGGAGGTGTGCGGGAGGGCTACAATGAGCAGTTCTTC.

The sample holds a few counts of this clone. The J gene is TRBJ1-5, the V gene TRBV27; maybe TRBD1 (6 bases). The CDR3 is 13 residues long. Germline V gene data show CDR1 as MNHEY and CDR2 as SMNVEV (reference sequence). Deletions cut 5 bases from V and 7 bases from J, with 12 bases between. In DNA, the CDR3 is TGTGCCAGCAGTGGGGGCCTGGGGCAGCCCCAGCATTTT. This sequence encodes CASSGGLGQPQHF.

The J gene is TRBJ2-2, the V gene TRBV14; a weak D match, TRBD2 (6 bases). V was shortened by 4 bases and J by 2 bases, with 14 bases between the two germline ends. This CDR3 has 16 amino acids. Germline CDR1 reads SGHDN; CDR2 reads FVKESK. CDR3 coding DNA: TGTGCCAGCAGCCTGGGCGGGGTATTTAACACCGGGGAGCTGTTTTTT. Encoded protein: CASSLGGVFNTGELFF. Variable domain in full (rest from reference TRBV14 and TRBJ2-2): EAGVTQFPSHSVIEKGQTVTLRCDPISGHDNLYWYRRVMGKEIKFLLHFVKESKQDESGMPNNRFLAERTGGTYSTLKVQPAELEDSGVYFCASSLGGVFNTGELFFGEGSRLTVL.

This clone has a handful of counts. This chain connects TRBV27 to TRBJ1-1, with TRBD1 identical over 7 bases. CDR1 is MNHEY and CDR2 is SMNVEV in the germline V gene (reference sequence). Trimming at V came to 6 bases and at J to 7 bases, leaving 5 bases not matched to a gene. This CDR3 has 12 amino acids. The DNA for the CDR3 is TGTGCCAGCAGAGGGGGCCCGGGTGAAGCTTTCTTT. This sequence encodes CASRGGPGEAFF.

The CDR3 nucleotides are TGTGCCAGCAGCTTATGGGGGGGGCAGGGGACGCCCCCTTGGGGCTACACCTTC. Its protein product is CASSLWGGQGTPPWGYTF. This sequence joins TRBV7-2 and TRBJ1-2; possibly TRBD1 for D (6 bases). V shed 2 bases and J shed 8 bases, with 27 bases lying between them. From germline, CDR1 is SGHTA and CDR2 FQGNSA. This CDR3 has 18 amino acids.

J is TRBJ2-7 and V is TRBV19; maybe TRBD2 (5 bases). Trimming took off 5 bases at V and 0 bases at J, with 11 bases between the two ends. The CDR3 is 14 residues long. Germline CDR1 reads LNHDA; CDR2 reads SQIVND (reference sequence). As DNA, the CDR3 is TGTGCCAGTAGTCTGGACTGGAGCTCCTACGAGCAGTACTTC. Translated, it gives CASSLDWSSYEQYF.

The chain links TRBV2 to TRBJ2-3; 7 bases align to TRBD1. Germline CDR1 SNHLY, CDR2 FYNNEI. The J segment lost 2 bases and the V segment lost 3 bases, leaving 14 bases of the junction unmatched. There are 18 residues in the CDR3. The CDR3 loop reads CASSDGGTVNPLTDTQYF. CDR3 in DNA: TGTGCCAGCAGTGATGGTGGGACAGTGAACCCCCTCACAGATACGCAGTATTTT.

V usage is TRBV28 and J usage is TRBJ1-1; perhaps TRBD1 as D (6 bases). The CDR3 extends over 16 amino acids. From germline, CDR1 is MDHEN and CDR2 SYDVKM. The V gene lost 10 bases and the J gene lost 5 bases, with 26 bases spanning the gap. The CDR3 coding sequence is TGTGCCATAACTCCCCCCACCGGGGGGCTTAGGACTGAAGCTTTCTTT. Its translation: CAITPPTGGLRTEAFF.

This chain connects TRBV7-9 to TRBJ1-6; maybe TRBD1 (5 bases). CDR3 size: 14 residues. V was shortened by 3 bases and J by 7 bases, with 10 bases between the two germline ends. Per germline, CDR1 SEHNR and CDR2 FQNEAQ (reference sequence). The CDR3 bases are TGTGCCAGCAGCTTTAGGTCAGGGAATTCACCCCTCCACTTT. Protein product: CASSFRSGNSPLHF.

The chain couples TRBV27 to TRBJ2-5, with a weak D call TRBD2 (5 bases). With 6 bases removed from V and 4 bases from J, the gap between germline ends came to 12 bases. This CDR3 is built from 13 residues. Germline assignment: CDR1 MNHEY and CDR2 SMNVEV (reference sequence). The CDR3 protein is CASSQGSVETQYF. The CDR3 region has the DNA TGTGCCAGCAGCCAAGGGAGTGTAGAGACCCAGTACTTC.

The chain employs TRBV28 and TRBJ1-1; 8 nucleotides align to TRBD1. Trimming took 6 bases from V and 6 from J; bases not matched to a gene: 12. The CDR3 sequence is 15 residues long. The germline CDR1 and CDR2 sequences are MDHEN and SYDVKM. The CDR3 nucleotides read TGTGCCAGCAGACCGCCCGGACAGGGTGACGCTGAAGCTTTCTTT. Its translation: CASRPPGQGDAEAFF.

This clone was seen only a few times. The rearrangement uses TRBV28 and TRBJ1-2; no clear D gene. CDR1 and CDR2 (germline): MDHEN, SYDVKM. The CDR3 runs to 15 residues. With 5 bases removed from V and 4 bases from J, the gap between germline ends came to 17 bases. CDR3 sequence: CASSPHPQPGYGYTF. In DNA form, the CDR3 reads TGTGCCAGCAGTCCCCACCCCCAACCGGGCTATGGCTACACCTTC.

This chain joins TRBV30 and TRBJ2-7; 10 bases fit TRBD2. CDR1 and CDR2 (germline): GTSNPN, SVGIG (reference sequence). The CDR3 has 13 amino acids. After removal of 1 base from V and 9 bases from J, the junction contained 6 bases not matched to a gene. The DNA of the CDR3 is TGTGCCTGGAGTGAAGCTAGCGGGAGAGGGCAGTACTTC. Its protein is CAWSEASGRGQYF.

J is TRBJ1-3 and V is TRBV5-1; D may be TRBD1 (6 bases). V was pared by 0 bases and J by 0 bases, with 10 bases between. The V gene's germline CDR1 is SGHRS and CDR2 YFSETQ. The CDR3 length is 16 residues. CDR3: CASSLGTGTSGNTIYF. In DNA, the CDR3 is TGCGCCAGCAGCTTGGGAACAGGGACCTCTGGAAACACCATATATTTT.